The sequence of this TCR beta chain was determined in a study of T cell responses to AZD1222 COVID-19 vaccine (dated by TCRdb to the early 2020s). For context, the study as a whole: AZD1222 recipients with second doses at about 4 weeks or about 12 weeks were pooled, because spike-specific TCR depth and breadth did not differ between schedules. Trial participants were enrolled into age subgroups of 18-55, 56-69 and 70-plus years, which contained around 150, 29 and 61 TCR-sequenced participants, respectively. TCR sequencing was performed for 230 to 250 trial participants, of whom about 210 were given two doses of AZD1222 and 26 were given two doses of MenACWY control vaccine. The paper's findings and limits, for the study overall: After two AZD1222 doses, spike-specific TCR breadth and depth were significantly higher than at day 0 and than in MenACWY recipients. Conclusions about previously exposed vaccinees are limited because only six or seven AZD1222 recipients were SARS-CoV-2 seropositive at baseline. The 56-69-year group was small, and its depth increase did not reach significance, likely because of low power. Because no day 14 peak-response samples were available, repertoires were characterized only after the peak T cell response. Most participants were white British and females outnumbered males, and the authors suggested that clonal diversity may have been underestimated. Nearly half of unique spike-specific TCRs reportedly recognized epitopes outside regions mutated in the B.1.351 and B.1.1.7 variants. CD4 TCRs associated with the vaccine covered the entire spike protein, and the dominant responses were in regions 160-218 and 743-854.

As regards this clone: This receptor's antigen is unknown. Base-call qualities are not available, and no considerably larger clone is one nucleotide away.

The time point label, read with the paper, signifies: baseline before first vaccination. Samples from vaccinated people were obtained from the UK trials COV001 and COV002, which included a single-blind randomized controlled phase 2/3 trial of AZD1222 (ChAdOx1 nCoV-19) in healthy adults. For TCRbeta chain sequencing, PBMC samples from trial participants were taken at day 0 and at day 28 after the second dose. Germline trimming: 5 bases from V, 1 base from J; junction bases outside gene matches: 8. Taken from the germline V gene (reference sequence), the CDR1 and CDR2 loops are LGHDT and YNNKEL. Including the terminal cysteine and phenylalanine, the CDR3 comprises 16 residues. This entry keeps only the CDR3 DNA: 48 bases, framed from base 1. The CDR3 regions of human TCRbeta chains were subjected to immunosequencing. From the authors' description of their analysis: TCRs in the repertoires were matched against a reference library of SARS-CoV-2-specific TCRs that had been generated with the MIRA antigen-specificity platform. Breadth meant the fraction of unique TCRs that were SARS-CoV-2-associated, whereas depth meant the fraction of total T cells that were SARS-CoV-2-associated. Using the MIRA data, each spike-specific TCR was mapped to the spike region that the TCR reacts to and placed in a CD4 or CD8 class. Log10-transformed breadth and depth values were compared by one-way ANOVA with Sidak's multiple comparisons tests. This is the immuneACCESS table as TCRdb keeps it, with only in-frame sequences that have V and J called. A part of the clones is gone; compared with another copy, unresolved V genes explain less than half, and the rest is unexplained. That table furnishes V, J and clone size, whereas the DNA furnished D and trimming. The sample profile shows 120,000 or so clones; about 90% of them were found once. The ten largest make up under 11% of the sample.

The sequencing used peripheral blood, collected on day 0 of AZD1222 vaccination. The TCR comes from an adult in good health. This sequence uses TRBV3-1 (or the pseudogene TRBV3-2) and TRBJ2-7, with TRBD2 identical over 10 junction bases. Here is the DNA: TGTGCCAGCAGCAGGACTAGCGGAGCAAATTCCTACGAGCAGTACTTC. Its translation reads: CASSRTSGANSYEQYF.